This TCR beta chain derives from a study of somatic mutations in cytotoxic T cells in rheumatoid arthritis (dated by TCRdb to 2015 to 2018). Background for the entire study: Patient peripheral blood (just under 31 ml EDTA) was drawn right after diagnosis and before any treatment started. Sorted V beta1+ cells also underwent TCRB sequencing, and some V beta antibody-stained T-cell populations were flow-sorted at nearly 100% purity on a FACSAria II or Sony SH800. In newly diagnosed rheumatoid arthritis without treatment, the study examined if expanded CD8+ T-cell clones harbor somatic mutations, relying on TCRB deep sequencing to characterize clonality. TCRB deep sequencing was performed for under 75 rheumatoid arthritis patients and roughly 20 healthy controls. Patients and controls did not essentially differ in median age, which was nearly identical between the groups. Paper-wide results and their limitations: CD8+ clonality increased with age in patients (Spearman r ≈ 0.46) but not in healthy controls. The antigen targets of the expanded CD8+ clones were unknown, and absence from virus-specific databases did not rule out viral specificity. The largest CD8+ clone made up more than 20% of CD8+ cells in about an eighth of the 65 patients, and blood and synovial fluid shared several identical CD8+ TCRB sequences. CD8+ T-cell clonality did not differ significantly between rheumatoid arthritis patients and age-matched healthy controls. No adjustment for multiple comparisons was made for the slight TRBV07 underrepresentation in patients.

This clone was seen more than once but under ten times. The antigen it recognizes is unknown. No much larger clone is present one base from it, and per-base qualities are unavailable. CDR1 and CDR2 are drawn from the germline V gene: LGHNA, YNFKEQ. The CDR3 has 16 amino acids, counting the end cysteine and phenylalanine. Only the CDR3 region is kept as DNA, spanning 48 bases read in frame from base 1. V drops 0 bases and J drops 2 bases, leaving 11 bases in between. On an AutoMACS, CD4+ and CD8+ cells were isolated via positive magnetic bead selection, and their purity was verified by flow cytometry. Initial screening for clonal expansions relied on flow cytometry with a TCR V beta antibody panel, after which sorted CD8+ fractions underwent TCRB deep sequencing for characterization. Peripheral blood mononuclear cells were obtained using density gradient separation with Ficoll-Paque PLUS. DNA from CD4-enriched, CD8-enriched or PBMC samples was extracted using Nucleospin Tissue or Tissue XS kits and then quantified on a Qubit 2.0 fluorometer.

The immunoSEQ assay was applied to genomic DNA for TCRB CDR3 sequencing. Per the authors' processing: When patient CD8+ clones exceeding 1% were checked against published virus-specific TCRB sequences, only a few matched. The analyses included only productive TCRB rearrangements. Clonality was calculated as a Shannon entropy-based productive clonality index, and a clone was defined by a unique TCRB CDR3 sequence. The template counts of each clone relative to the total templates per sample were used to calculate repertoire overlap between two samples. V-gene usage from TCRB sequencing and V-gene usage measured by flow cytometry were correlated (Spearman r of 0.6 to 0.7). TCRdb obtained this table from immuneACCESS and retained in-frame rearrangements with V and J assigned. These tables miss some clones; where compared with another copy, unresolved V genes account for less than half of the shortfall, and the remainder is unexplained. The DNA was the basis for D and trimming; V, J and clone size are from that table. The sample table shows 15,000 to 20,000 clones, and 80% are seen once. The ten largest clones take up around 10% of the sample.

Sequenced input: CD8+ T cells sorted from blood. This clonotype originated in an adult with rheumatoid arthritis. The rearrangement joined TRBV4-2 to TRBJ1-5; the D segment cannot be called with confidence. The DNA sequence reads TGTGCCAGCAGCCAAGAGGCAGGCCCGGGCAATCAGCCCCAGCATTTT. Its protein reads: CASSQEAGPGNQPQHF.